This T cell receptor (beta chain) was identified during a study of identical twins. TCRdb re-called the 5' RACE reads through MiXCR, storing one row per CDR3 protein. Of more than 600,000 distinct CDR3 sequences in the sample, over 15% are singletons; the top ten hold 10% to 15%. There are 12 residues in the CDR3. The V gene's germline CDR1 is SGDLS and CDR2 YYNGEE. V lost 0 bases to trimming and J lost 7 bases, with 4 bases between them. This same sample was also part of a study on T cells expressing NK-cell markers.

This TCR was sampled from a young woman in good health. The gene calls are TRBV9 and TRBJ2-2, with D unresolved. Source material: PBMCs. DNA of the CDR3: TGTGCCAGCAGCGTAGGGGTCGGGGAGCTGTTTTTT. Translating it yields CASSVGVGELFF.